The 21 T cell receptor beta chains in this list originate from one sample, sequenced in a study of regulatory T cells in long-lasting Graves disease. Construction of TCR beta libraries relied on iRepertoire HTBI primers and on Arm-PCR targeting CDR3 regions. One entry per CDR3 protein results from TCRdb running MiXCR on the multiplex PCR reads. The sample has approximately 270,000 distinct CDR3 sequences; about 17% are singletons. Time point defined: newly diagnosed GD, antithyroid drugs for less than 3 months. From RNA extracted from PBMCs, the TCR library was made. The same data also contributed to another study, on T cells in Graves' hyperthyroidism and ophthalmopathy.

The source material was peripheral blood mononuclear cells (PBMCs), sampled at new diagnosis, from a patient treated with antithyroid drugs. All receptors come from a woman aged 30 to 39 with Graves disease.

This clonotype appeared many times. J is TRBJ1-4 and V is TRBV20-1, with 7 bases matching TRBD1. The CDR3 contains 17 residues. V shed 1 base, J shed 6 bases, and the junction held 14 bases outside the gene matches. In germline, CDR1 is DFQATT, CDR2 SNEGSKA (reference sequence). DNA of the CDR3: TGCAGTGCTAGAGGGGGGGGAGGGGGCCAGGGGTATGAAAAACTGTTTTTT. This gives the protein CSARGGGGGQGYEKLFF.

Written as DNA, the CDR3 is TGTGCCAGCAGTGAAAGTGGACCCCTCCACTTT. Translation gives CASSESGPLHF. The chain is built from TRBV2 and TRBJ1-6; D remains unclear. Germline V gives CDR1 SNHLY, CDR2 FYNNEI. V was cut by 2 bases and J by 12 bases, with 5 bases left in between. The CDR3 loop spans 11 amino acids. Full variable domain (outside the CDR3, taken from reference TRBV2 and TRBJ1-6): EPEVTQTPSHQVTQMGQEVILRCVPISNHLYFYWYRQILGQKVEFLVSFYNNEISEKSEIFDDQFSVERPDGSNFTLKIRSTKLEDSAMYFCASSESGPLHFGNGTRLTVT.

This clonotype occurred many times. The gene calls are TRBV7-6 and TRBJ1-1; the match to TRBD1 covers 7 bases. CDR3 length equals 14 residues. Germline trimming cut 5 bases from V and 4 bases from J; bases unmatched to any gene: 7. Germline V gene data show CDR1 as SGHVS and CDR2 as FNYEAQ. The CDR3 loop is CASSQTGSGTEAFF. The CDR3 DNA reads as TGTGCCAGCAGCCAGACAGGGTCGGGCACTGAAGCTTTCTTT.

This clonotype showed up just a few times. The rearrangement links TRBV20-1 to TRBJ2-3, with 7 bases aligning to TRBD1. J was trimmed by 4 bases and V by 0 bases; bases with no gene match: 22. Germline-derived CDR1 and CDR2 are DFQATT and SNEGSKA (reference sequence). The CDR3 consists of 20 residues. The CDR3 region is CSARDIRSESGTDLADTQYF. The CDR3 bases are TGCAGTGCTAGAGATATCCGAAGCGAATCCGGGACAGACCTCGCAGATACGCAGTATTTT.

This clonotype was seen ten or more times. V is TRBV7-9 and J is TRBJ2-7; 12 bases map to TRBD1. Germline loops: CDR1 SEHNR, CDR2 FQNEAQ (reference sequence). This CDR3 is 15 amino acids long. V shed 1 base and J 4 bases; nucleotides not matched to a gene: 2. For the CDR3, the DNA is TGTGCCAGCAGCTTAGGGGGACAGGGGGCTTACGAGCAGTACTTC. Protein product: CASSLGGQGAYEQYF.

This chain joins TRBV27 and TRBJ1-3; D perhaps matches TRBD1 (5 bases). From germline, CDR1 is MNHEY and CDR2 SMNVEV (reference sequence). V was trimmed by 3 bases and J by 0 bases, leaving 12 bases between them. This CDR3 contains 16 residues. CDR3: CASSLRGLNSGNTIYF. CDR3 nucleotide sequence: TGTGCCAGCAGTTTGCGGGGCTTAAACTCTGGAAACACCATATATTTT.

This clonotype showed up many times. Sequence at one end of the junction differs from germline and may be a read error. V usage is TRBV4-1 and J usage is TRBJ2-1; TRBD1 agrees at 7 bases. The CDR3 is 12 amino acids. Germline V gives CDR1 MGHRA, CDR2 YSYEKL. The CDR3 protein is CASSLQGNEQFF. The DNA of the CDR3 is TGTGCCAGCAGTTTACAGGGGAATGAGCAGTTCTTC.

This clonotype was found many times. The gene calls are TRBV20-1 and TRBJ1-1; D call uncertain. Germline values: CDR1 DFQATT, CDR2 SNEGSKA (reference sequence). This CDR3 spans 17 amino acids. Trimming pared 3 bases from V and 4 bases from J, leaving 24 bases between. In DNA, the CDR3 is TGCAGTGCTAGCCCCGGATTGATAACGGCACAGCCCACTGAAGCTTTCTTT. Its protein product is CSASPGLITAQPTEAFF.

This clonotype was detected a few times. The chain couples TRBV10-3 to TRBJ1-1; no clear D gene. Germline-derived CDR1 and CDR2 are ENHRY and SYGVKD. This CDR3 region has 14 residues. V lost 7 bases and J lost 4, with 16 bases in between. The CDR3 here is CAITSAGRSTEAFF. The CDR3 nucleotides are TGTGCCATCACCTCTGCTGGACGGAGCACTGAAGCTTTCTTT.

This clonotype was recorded many times. This chain uses TRBV9 with TRBJ1-1; no clear D. This CDR3 has 14 residues. CDR1 SGDLS and CDR2 YYNGEE come from the germline V gene. V lost 4 bases and J lost 0, with 10 bases in between. The CDR3: CASSPGLVNTEAFF. CDR3 DNA: TGTGCCAGCAGCCCCGGACTCGTGAACACTGAAGCTTTCTTT.

The chain employs TRBV10-3 and TRBJ2-5, with 8 bases aligning to TRBD2. V lost 0 bases, J lost 5 bases, and 8 bases stayed unmatched. Germline V gives CDR1 ENHRY, CDR2 SYGVKD. This CDR3 has 16 amino acids. CDR3 in amino acids: CAISESPSGSGETQYF. The CDR3 bases are TGTGCCATCAGTGAGTCGCCCAGCGGGAGCGGGGAGACCCAGTACTTC.

This clonotype came up many times. This chain links TRBV6-1 with TRBJ1-5; D possibly corresponds to TRBD1 (6 bases). V was trimmed by 0 bases and J by 9 bases, leaving 15 bases between them. This CDR3 is 15 amino acids long. Looked up from germline, CDR1 is MNHNS and CDR2 is SASEGT. For the CDR3, the DNA is TGTGCCAGCAGTGAAGCTGGGGGGGCTGGGCGGCCCCAGCATTTT. Protein: CASSEAGGAGRPQHF.

Details on this clonotype: Given a much more abundant clone one base away, this may be a read error. The chain has TRBV6-2 or TRBV6-3 and TRBJ1-5; possible D gene TRBD1, 6 bases. The CDR3 covers 14 residues. Germline V gene lookup returns CDR1 MNHEY and CDR2 SVGEGT. CDR3 in amino acids: CASSRTDSNQLQHF. In DNA, the CDR3 is TGTGCCAGCAGTAGGACAGATAGCAATCAGCTCCAGCATTTT.

This clonotype was seen only a few times. A much larger clone is a single base away; this may be a read error. Lacking the conserved final phenylalanine or tryptophan, this CDR3 likely reflects a read error. The chain recombines TRBV20-1 with TRBJ1-1; the match to TRBD1 covers 7 bases. The CDR3 is 15 amino acids. With V trimmed by 2 bases and J by 0 bases, 6 bases remained unmatched. The germline V gene encodes CDR1 DFQATT and CDR2 SNEGSKA (reference sequence). Here the CDR3 DNA reads TGCAGTGCTAGACGTCCGGGACAGCTGAACACTGAAGCTTTCCTT. Amino acids: CSARRPGQLNTEAFL.

A word on this clonotype: A much larger clone is a single base away; this may be a read error. This chain connects TRBV6-1 to TRBJ1-5; a weak D match, TRBD1 (5 bases). Germline V lookup: CDR1 MNHNS, CDR2 SASEGT. CDR3 length equals 15 residues. V shed 8 bases and J shed 0 bases, with 14 bases lying between them. CDR3 nucleotide sequence: TGTGCCAGCGGGCGACAGAGTTATAGCAATCAGCCCCAGCATTTT. This gives the protein CASGRQSYSNQPQHF.

Comment on this clonotype: This may be a read error, as it is one base from a much larger clone. The conserved closing phenylalanine or tryptophan is absent in this CDR3, likely reflecting a read error. This rearrangement joins TRBV5-1 to TRBJ2-5; TRBD2 agrees at 9 bases. This CDR3 contains 13 residues. The germline CDR1 and CDR2 sequences are SGHRS and YFSETQ. Trimming took 5 bases from V and 5 from J; bases not matched to a gene: 4. The DNA of the CDR3 is TGCGCCAGCAGGTTTAGCGGGGGTGAGACCCAGTACTTA. Protein: CASRFSGGETQYL.

This rearrangement joins TRBV19 to TRBJ2-1; 7 nucleotides line up with TRBD1. The CDR3 has 12 residues. V dropped 3 bases and J dropped 14; count of bases not matched to a gene: 7. Per germline, CDR1 LNHDA and CDR2 SQIVND (reference sequence). The CDR3 sequence: CASSMLTGFKFF. CDR3 DNA sequence: TGTGCCAGTAGTATGCTGACAGGGTTTAAGTTCTTC. The full variable domain, in which reference TRBV19 and TRBJ2-1 provide the parts outside the CDR3, is DGGITQSPKYLFRKEGQNVTLSCEQNLNHDAMYWYRQDPGQGLRLIYYSQIVNDFQKGDIAEGYSVSREKKESFPLTVTSAQKNPTAFYLCASSMLTGFKFFGPGTRLTVL.

This clonotype occurred many times. The chain uses TRBV6-1 and TRBJ1-2; tentative D call: TRBD1 (6 bases). The CDR3 is made up of 16 amino acids. Germline V CDR1 and CDR2: MNHNS, SASEGT. Trimming left V 2 bases short and J 2 bases short, with 15 bases between. CDR3 bases: TGTGCCAGCAGTGAAAGGGGGGTCAGGGCCAACTATGGCTACACCTTC. Translated, it gives CASSERGVRANYGYTF.

Details on this clonotype: This may arise from a read error, as a much more abundant clone is one base away. The chain joins TRBV15 to TRBJ2-7, with TRBD1 identical over 7 bases. The CDR3 runs to 15 residues. Germline-derived CDR1 and CDR2 are LNHNV and YYDKDF (reference sequence). The V segment lost 0 bases and the J segment 6 bases; nucleotides outside the gene matches: 8. This chain's CDR3 is CATSRENRGPGEQYF. The CDR3 nucleotides read TGTGCCACCAGCAGAGAAAACAGGGGCCCAGGCGAGCAGTACTTC.

A remark on this clonotype: The junction departs from germline at one end; a sequencing error may be responsible. J is TRBJ1-2 and V is TRBV7-2; 9 bases align to TRBD1. Germline loops: CDR1 SGHTA, CDR2 FQGNSA. The CDR3 runs 18 residues. The CDR3 DNA is TGTGCCAGCAGCTTTACAGGGACAGGGATTACGCCTAACTATGGCTACGCCTTC. This codes for CASSFTGTGITPNYGYAF.

The sample holds many counts of this clonotype. This chain uses TRBV13 with TRBJ2-3, with 11 bases that match TRBD2. After removal of 5 bases from V and 3 bases from J, the junction contained 7 bases not matched to a gene. The V gene's germline CDR1 is PRHDT and CDR2 FYEKMQ (reference sequence). There are 16 residues in the CDR3. Written as DNA, the CDR3 is TGTGCCAGCAGCACCCTAGGACTAGCGGGTACAGATACGCAGTATTTT. Translating gives CASSTLGLAGTDTQYF.